This T cell receptor beta chain was documented in a study of T cells in Graves' hyperthyroidism and ophthalmopathy. Study context: At the time of initial diagnosis and before any treatment, peripheral blood was collected.

The CDR3 regions of TCR beta were amplified from RNA transcripts. TCR CDR3 regions were first amplified by RT-PCR with HTBI primers. TCRdb reprocessed the multiplex PCR reads via MiXCR and lists one record per CDR3 protein. Counted here are 370,000 or so distinct CDR3 sequences, around a sixth occurring once; the ten biggest clones make up 25% to 35%. In this sample, this clonotype turned up many times. What it binds is not known. Trimming cost V 7 bases and J 1 base; bases outside gene matches: 3. The CDR3 has 14 amino acids. Germline CDR1 ENHRY, CDR2 SYGVKD. Study-wide findings and caveats: With a median lead of around 5.9 months before onset, the model predicted ophthalmopathy.

The material sequenced was blood. This clonotype was sampled from a woman aged 18-29 years with Graves' hyperthyroidism that later progressed to Graves' ophthalmopathy. The rearrangement uses TRBV10-3 and TRBJ2-2; 7 positions match TRBD1. The CDR3 DNA reads TGTGCCATCACAGGGGACAGGAACACCGGGGAGCTGTTTTTT. As protein: CAITGDRNTGELFF.